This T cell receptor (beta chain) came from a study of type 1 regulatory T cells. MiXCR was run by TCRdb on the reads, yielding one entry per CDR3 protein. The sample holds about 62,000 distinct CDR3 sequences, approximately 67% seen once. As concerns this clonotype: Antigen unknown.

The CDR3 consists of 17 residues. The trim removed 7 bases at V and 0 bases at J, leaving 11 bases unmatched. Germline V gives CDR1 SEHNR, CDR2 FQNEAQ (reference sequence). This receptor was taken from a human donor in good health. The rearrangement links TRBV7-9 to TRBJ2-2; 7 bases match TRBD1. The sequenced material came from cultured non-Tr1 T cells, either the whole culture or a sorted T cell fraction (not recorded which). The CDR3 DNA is TGTGCCAGCACCTTCAATTTAGGGACAGCGAACACCGGGGAGCTGTTTTTT. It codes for CASTFNLGTANTGELFF.